This TCR beta chain emerged from a study of shared clonotypes between healthy human individuals. Study-wide results and caveats: Compared with clonotypes that all four donors shared, non-shared clonotypes had lower generation probabilities.

Every immunoSEQ plate was one replicate of a subset's evenly spread DNA. Repertoires were generated with immunoSEQ multiplex PCR, while TCRdb's copy carries only in-frame clones and drops some. The sample has about 2,200,000 clones, about 93% seen once. Concerning this clone: The antigen is not known.

Naive-designated CD8 cells lacked CD45RO, were positively enriched for CCR7, and omitted terminally differentiated effector memory CD45RA+ cells. The receptor was derived from a man younger than 30 in good health. Some clones in this sample may be carry-over from other donors' samples. Sequenced sample: naive CD8+ T cells from PBMCs.

CDR3 DNA: TGTGCCTGGAGTCTTGCCGGGGCCGGGGAGCTGTTTTTT. Its protein is CAWSLAGAGELFF. The J gene is TRBJ2-2, the V gene TRBV30; TRBD2 is a possible D gene (5 bases). The CDR3 runs 13 residues. The germline V gene has CDR1 GTSNPN and CDR2 SVGIG (reference sequence). Trimming cost V 2 bases and J 6 bases, with 10 bases left between them.